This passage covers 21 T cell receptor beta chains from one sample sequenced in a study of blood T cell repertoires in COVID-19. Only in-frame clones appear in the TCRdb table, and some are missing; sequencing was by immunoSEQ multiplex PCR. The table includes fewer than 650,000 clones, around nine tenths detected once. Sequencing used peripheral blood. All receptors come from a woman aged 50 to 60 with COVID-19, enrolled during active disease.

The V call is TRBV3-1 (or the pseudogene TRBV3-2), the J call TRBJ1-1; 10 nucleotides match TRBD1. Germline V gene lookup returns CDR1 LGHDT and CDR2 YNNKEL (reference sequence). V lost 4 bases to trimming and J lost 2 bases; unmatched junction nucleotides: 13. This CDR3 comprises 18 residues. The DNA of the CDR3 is TGTGCCAGCAGCCGACGAATGGAAGGGACAGGGGCAAACACTGAAGCTTTCTTT. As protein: CASSRRMEGTGANTEAFF.

CDR3 bases: TGTGCCAGCGGACGGGGTGTCGGCGGCTACACCTTC. Translating it yields CASGRGVGGYTF. The chain couples TRBV12-3 or TRBV12-4 to TRBJ1-2; no firm D call. Between the trimmed V and J ends, which lost 8 bases and 8 bases, there was a span of 15 bases. CDR3 size: 12 residues.

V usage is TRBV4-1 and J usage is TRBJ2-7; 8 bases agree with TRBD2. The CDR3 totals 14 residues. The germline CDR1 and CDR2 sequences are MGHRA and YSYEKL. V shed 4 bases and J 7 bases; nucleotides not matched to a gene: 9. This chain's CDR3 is CASSLTGGTREQYF. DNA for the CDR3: TGCGCCAGCAGCCTCACCGGGGGGACTAGAGAGCAGTACTTC.

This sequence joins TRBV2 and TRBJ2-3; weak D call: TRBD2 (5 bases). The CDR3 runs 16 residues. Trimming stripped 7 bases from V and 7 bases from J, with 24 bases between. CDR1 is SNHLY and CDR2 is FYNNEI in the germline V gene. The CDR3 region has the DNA TGTGCCAGCACCCCTAAGGGAACTAGACCCCGGAATACGCAGTATTTT. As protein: CASTPKGTRPRNTQYF.

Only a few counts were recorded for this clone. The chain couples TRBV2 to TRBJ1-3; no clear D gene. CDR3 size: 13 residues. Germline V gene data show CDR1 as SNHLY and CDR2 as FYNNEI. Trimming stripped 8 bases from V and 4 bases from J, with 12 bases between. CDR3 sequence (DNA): TGTGCCAGCGCAGACTCTTCCGGAAACACCATATATTTT. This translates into CASADSSGNTIYF.

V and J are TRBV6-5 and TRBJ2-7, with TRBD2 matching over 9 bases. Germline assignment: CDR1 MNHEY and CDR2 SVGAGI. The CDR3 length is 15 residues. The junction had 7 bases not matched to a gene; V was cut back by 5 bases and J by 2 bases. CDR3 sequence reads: CASSQRLAVPYEQYF. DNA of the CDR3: TGTGCCAGCAGTCAAAGACTAGCGGTCCCCTACGAGCAGTACTTC.

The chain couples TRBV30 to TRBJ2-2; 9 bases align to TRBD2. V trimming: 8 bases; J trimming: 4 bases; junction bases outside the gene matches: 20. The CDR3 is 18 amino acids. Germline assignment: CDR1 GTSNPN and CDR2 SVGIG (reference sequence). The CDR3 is CAGHRGQRGARGTGELFF. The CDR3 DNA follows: TGTGCCGGTCATCGCGGGCAGCGGGGGGCCCGGGGCACCGGGGAGCTGTTTTTT.

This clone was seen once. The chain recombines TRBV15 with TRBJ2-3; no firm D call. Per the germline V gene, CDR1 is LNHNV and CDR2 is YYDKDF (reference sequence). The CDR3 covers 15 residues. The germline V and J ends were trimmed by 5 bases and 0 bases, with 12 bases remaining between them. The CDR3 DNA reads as TGTGCCACCAGCCCCAACGGGTTGAGCACAGATACGCAGTATTTT. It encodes CATSPNGLSTDTQYF.

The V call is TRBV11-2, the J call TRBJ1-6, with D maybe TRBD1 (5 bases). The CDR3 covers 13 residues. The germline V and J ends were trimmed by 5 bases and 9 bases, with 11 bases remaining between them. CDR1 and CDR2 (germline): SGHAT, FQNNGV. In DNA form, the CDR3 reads TGTGCCAGCAGCCCCGACAGTCCTTCACCCCTCCACTTT. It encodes CASSPDSPSPLHF.

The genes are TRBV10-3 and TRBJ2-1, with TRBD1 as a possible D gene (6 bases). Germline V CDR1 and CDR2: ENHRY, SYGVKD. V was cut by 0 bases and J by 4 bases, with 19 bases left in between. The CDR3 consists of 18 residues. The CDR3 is CAISESNIGSGAYNEQFF. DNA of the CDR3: TGTGCCATCAGTGAGTCGAATATAGGTTCAGGGGCATACAATGAGCAGTTCTTC.

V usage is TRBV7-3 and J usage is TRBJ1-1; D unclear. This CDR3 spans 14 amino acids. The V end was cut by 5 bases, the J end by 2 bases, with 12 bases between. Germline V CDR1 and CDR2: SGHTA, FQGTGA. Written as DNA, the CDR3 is TGTGCCAGCAGCCCCAGTGGGCAAAACACTGAAGCTTTCTTT. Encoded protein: CASSPSGQNTEAFF.

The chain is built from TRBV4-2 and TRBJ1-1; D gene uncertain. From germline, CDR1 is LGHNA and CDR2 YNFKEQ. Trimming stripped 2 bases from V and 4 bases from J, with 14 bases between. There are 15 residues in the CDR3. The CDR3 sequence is CASSQSSSPGTEAFF. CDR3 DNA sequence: TGTGCCAGCAGCCAATCCTCCTCCCCGGGCACTGAAGCTTTCTTT.

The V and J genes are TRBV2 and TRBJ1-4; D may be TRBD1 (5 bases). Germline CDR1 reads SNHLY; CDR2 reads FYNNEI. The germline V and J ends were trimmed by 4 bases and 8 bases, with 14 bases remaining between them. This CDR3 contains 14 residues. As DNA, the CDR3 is TGTGCCAGCAGTGTCGGGGGGTCGAACGAAAAACTGTTTTTT. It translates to CASSVGGSNEKLFF.

The CDR3 region is CASSAPGGRDTQYF. CDR3 DNA sequence: TGTGCCAGCAGCGCTCCTGGCGGTCGGGATACGCAGTATTTT. The rearrangement joins TRBV9 to TRBJ2-3; D unresolved. V was cut by 3 bases and J by 6 bases, with 14 bases left in between. Germline loops: CDR1 SGDLS, CDR2 YYNGEE. The CDR3 contains 14 residues.

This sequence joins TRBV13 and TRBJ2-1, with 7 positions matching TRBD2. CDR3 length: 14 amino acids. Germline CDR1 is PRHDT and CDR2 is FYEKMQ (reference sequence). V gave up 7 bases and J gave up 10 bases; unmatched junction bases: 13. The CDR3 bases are TGTGCCAGCAAGGGCCAGCGGGGCCACTCGGAGCAGTTCTTC. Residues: CASKGQRGHSEQFF.

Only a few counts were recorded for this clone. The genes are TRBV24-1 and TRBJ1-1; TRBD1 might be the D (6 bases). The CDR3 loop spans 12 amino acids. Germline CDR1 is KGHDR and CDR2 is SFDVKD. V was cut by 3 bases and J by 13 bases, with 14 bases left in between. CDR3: CATSDETGVSFF. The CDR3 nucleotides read TGTGCCACCAGTGATGAGACAGGAGTTAGTTTCTTT.

The CDR3: CASSPYIAGGRADTQYF. The CDR3 DNA reads as TGTGCCAGCAGTCCTTACATAGCGGGGGGGCGCGCAGATACGCAGTATTTT. The chain links TRBV13 to TRBJ2-3; 11 bases agree with TRBD2. The V and J ends lost 6 bases and 4 bases, in that order; junction bases with no gene match: 12. The germline V gene has CDR1 PRHDT and CDR2 FYEKMQ (reference sequence). The CDR3 covers 17 residues.

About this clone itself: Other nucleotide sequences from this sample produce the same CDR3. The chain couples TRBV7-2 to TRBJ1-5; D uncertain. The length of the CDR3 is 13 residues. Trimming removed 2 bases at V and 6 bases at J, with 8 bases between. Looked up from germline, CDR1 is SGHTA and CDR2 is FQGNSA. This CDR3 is CASSLLSGQPQHF. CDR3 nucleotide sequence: TGTGCCAGCAGCTTACTCTCGGGTCAGCCCCAGCATTTT.

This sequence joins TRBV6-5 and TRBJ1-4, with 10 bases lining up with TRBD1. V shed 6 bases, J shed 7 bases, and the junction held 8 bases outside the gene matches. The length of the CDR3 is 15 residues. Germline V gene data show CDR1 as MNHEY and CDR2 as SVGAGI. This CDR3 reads CASRDRGRRSEKLFF. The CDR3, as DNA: TGTGCCAGCAGAGACAGGGGGCGACGGAGTGAAAAACTGTTTTTT.

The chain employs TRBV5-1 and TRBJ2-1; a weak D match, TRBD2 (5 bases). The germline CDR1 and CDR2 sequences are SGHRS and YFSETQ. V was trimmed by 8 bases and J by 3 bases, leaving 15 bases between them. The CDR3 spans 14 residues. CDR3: CASHASRDYNEQFF. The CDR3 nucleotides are TGCGCCAGTCACGCAAGCCGGGACTACAATGAGCAGTTCTTC.

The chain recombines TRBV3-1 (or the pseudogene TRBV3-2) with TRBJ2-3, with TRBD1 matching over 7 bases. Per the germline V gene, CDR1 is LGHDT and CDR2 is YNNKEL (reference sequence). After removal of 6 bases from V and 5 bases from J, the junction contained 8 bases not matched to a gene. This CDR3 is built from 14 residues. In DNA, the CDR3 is TGTGCCAGCAGGCTGAGGAGGACAGGAGATACGCAGTATTTT. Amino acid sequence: CASRLRRTGDTQYF.